This T cell receptor (beta chain) was sequenced in a study of CXCR3-negative and CXCR3-positive naive CD8 T cells. Study-level points and caveats: No difference in surface CD5 was seen between naive subsets, and TCR strength was inferred from TRB CDR3 properties. For CXCR3-positive naive cells, TRB CDR3s were more hydrophobic than those of CXCR3-negative naive cells.

Concerning this clonotype itself: Its matching antigen is unknown.

The TRB libraries of cDNA were built by UMI-labeled 5' RACE. TCRdb re-called the 5' RACE reads and gives one entry per CDR3 protein, without DNA. The table counts under 85,000 distinct CDR3 sequences; more than 1.5% lies in the top ten. CDR1 and CDR2 (germline): SQVTM, ANQGSEA. There are 13 residues in the CDR3. The chain recombines TRBV29-1 with TRBJ1-3. The receptor was derived from a human donor in good health. Some clones in this sample may be carry-over from other donors' samples. Specimen: naive CXCR3- CD8+ T cells from blood. This sample's subset: CD45RO-CCR7+CD27+CD95- naive CD8+ T cells lacking CXCR3 (TNR3-). The CDR3 reads CSVDVGSGNTIYF.